Each of the 4 T cell receptor beta chains below was sequenced from the same sample in a study of sequential checkpoint blockade in melanoma. Clones were sequenced by immunoSEQ multiplex PCR, and TCRdb holds only the in-frame ones, with some missing. This table holds roughly 20,000 clones, roughly four fifths found once. Documented treatment: randomized to nivolumab then ipilimumab (arm A) or the reverse (arm B). The sample was CD8+ T cells sorted from blood (inferred from file names), taken from a patient given nivolumab and ipilimumab in sequence. These receptors all come from a human donor with melanoma.

With respect to this clone: Other DNA sequences in this sample translate to the same CDR3. This rearrangement joins TRBV9 to TRBJ1-5, with 7 bases that match TRBD1. With 0 bases clipped from V and 3 bases from J, the junction kept 3 bases outside the gene matches. This CDR3 has 15 residues. Germline V gene data show CDR1 as SGDLS and CDR2 as YYNGEE. In nucleotides, the CDR3 is TGTGCCAGCAGCGTAGGGGACAGCCCCAATCAGCCCCAGCATTTT. Translated: CASSVGDSPNQPQHF.

V is TRBV5-1 and J is TRBJ2-1; TRBD2 matches 10 bases. After removal of 3 bases from V and 1 base from J, the junction contained 4 bases not matched to a gene. The CDR3 is 16 residues long. Germline CDR1 and CDR2: SGHRS and YFSETQ. CDR3 nucleotides: TGCGCCAGCAGCTATTCTAGCGGGGGATCCTACAATGAGCAGTTCTTC. This encodes CASSYSSGGSYNEQFF. The full variable domain, its missing parts supplied by reference TRBV5-1 and TRBJ2-1, is KAGVTQTPRYLIKTRGQQVTLSCSPISGHRSVSWYQQTPGQGLQFLFEYFSETQRNKGNFPGRFSGRQFSNSRSEMNVSTLELGDSALYLCASSYSSGGSYNEQFFGPGTRLTVL.

As DNA, the CDR3 is TGCAGCGTTGAAACCCCGGGACTACCTTACGAGCAGTACTTC. The encoded protein is CSVETPGLPYEQYF. The chain recombines TRBV29-1 with TRBJ2-7, with TRBD2 matching over 7 bases. CDR3 size: 14 residues. V was pared by 2 bases and J by 4 bases, with 8 bases of the junction left unmatched. Germline CDR1 reads SQVTM; CDR2 reads ANQGSEA.

This chain connects TRBV29-1 to TRBJ1-5, with 9 bases aligning to TRBD1. The CDR3 spans 14 residues. With 6 bases clipped from V and 2 bases from J, the junction kept 5 bases outside the gene matches. Germline values: CDR1 SQVTM, CDR2 ANQGSEA. The CDR3 protein is CSVWTGVGNQPQHF. CDR3 nucleotides: TGCAGCGTCTGGACAGGGGTCGGCAATCAGCCCCAGCATTTT.